This TCR beta chain originates from a study of blood T cell repertoires in COVID-19. About the study: The study drew acute and convalescent COVID-19 samples from the United States, Italy and Spain. T cells, B-cell-depleted T cells, or PBMCs supplied cDNA or gDNA.

The J segment lost 0 bases and the V segment lost 11 bases, leaving 6 bases of the junction unmatched. CDR1 and CDR2 from the germline V gene are SEHNR and FQNEAQ (reference sequence). The CDR3 is made up of 14 amino acids. The table came from immunoSEQ multiplex PCR; TCRdb's copy has only in-frame clones and leaves some out. The sample shows about 110,000 clones, around 88% of them seen only once. The source material was peripheral blood. This clonotype was obtained from a man in his fifties with active or convalescent COVID-19. V is TRBV7-9 and J is TRBJ1-4, with TRBD1 identical over 7 bases. The CDR3 sequence: CAGQDRATNEKLFF. CDR3 DNA: TGTGCCGGCCAAGACAGGGCAACTAATGAAAAACTGTTTTTT.